A selection of T cell receptor beta chains follows, all from one sample in a study of response to subunit inactivated influenza vaccine. TCRdb reanalysed the RT-PCR reads using MiXCR and keeps one entry per CDR3 protein. Found here are 650,000 to 700,000 distinct CDR3 sequences, 15% to 19% of them singletons; the top ten hold around 10%. Sample: PBMCs from blood, taken 11 to 12 days after vaccination. The receptor source for this set is a man aged 50 to 60 who received an inactivated influenza vaccine. Both conserved end residues are part of each CDR3. The D gene is left open where the match is weak. Size is stated for part of the rows, as once, few or many counts, or as a class when the clone is expanded.

V gene	clone size	D gene	J gene	CDR3 protein
TRBV5-1	-	-	TRBJ2-7	CASSLSGVYEQYF
TRBV6-2/TRBV6-3	-	-	TRBJ2-1	CASSYAGQNYYNEQFF
TRBV12-3/TRBV12-4	-	-	TRBJ1-5	CASRSGTQPQHF
TRBV29-1	many	-	TRBJ2-2	CSVVSSTGELFF
TRBV19	-	TRBD2	TRBJ2-1	CASTRLAGAMYNEQFF
TRBV6-5	few	TRBD2	TRBJ2-7	CASSYSLAGGYEQYF
TRBV25-1	-	TRBD1	TRBJ2-6	CASSESTGNYGANVLTF
TRBV4-3	-	TRBD2	TRBJ2-3	CASSYSGGQEDTQYF
TRBV28	-	TRBD1	TRBJ1-3	CASRGARRGPTSGNTIYF
TRBV7-2	-	-	TRBJ2-1	CASSFSAASYNEQFF
TRBV18	-	-	TRBJ1-5	CASSPPDGSQHF
TRBV28	few	-	TRBJ2-2	CASQFPGQNTGELFF